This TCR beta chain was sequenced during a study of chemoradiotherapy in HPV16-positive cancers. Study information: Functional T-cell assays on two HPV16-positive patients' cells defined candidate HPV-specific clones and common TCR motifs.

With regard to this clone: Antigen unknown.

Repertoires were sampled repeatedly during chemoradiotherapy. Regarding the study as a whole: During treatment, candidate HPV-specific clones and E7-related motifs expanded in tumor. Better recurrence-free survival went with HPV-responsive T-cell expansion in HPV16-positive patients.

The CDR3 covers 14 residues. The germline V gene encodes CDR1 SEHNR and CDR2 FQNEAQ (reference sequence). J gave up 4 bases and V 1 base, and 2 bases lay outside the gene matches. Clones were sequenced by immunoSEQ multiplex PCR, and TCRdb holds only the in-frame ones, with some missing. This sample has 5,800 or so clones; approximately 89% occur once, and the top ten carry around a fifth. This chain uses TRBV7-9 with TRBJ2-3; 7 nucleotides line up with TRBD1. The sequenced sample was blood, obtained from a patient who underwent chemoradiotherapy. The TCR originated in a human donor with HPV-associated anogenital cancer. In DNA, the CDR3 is TGTGCCAGCAGCTTAGTGCAGGGGGCAGATACGCAGTATTTT. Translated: CASSLVQGADTQYF.